This TCR beta chain is from a study of OX40 agonist ivuxolimab in advanced cancers. Repertoires were generated with immunoSEQ multiplex PCR, while TCRdb's copy carries only in-frame clones and drops some. The data contain around 72,000 clones, 80% to 85% of them singletons. The sequenced sample was CD4+ or CD8+ T cells sorted from blood, obtained in a trial of the OX40 agonist ivuxolimab. This receptor was obtained from an adult with an advanced solid tumor such as melanoma, head and neck, liver or kidney cancer.

The CDR3 loop is CASSSYRGRGEKLFF. The CDR3 DNA sequence: TGTGCCAGCAGCTCCTACAGGGGGCGCGGGGAAAAACTGTTTTTT. The chain employs TRBV7-9 and TRBJ1-4; 9 nucleotides line up with TRBD1. The trim removed 4 bases at V and 8 bases at J, leaving 8 bases unmatched. The CDR3 has 15 residues. Germline assignment: CDR1 SEHNR and CDR2 FQNEAQ (reference sequence).